One and the same sample provided the 9 T cell receptor beta chains below, sequenced in a study of T cell responses to AZD1222 COVID-19 vaccine. The repertoire was sequenced with immunoSEQ multiplex PCR; TCRdb's copy has only in-frame clones and lacks some. Here the sample spans approximately 94,000 clones, about 83% being singletons. The input for sequencing was peripheral blood, taken on day 0 of AZD1222 vaccination. These TCRs come from an adult in good health.

V usage is TRBV27 and J usage is TRBJ2-7; D gene unclear. The CDR3 covers 13 residues. The germline V and J ends were trimmed by 5 bases and 1 base, with 9 bases remaining between them. The germline V gene has CDR1 MNHEY and CDR2 SMNVEV (reference sequence). CDR3 amino acids: CASSPRGSYEQYF. For the CDR3, the DNA is TGTGCCAGCAGTCCTCGCGGATCCTACGAGCAGTACTTC.

The gene calls are TRBV7-8 and TRBJ2-7; 9 nucleotides line up with TRBD1. This CDR3 region has 15 residues. The germline CDR1 and CDR2 sequences are SGHVS and FQNEAQ. The V segment lost 4 bases and the J segment 0 bases; nucleotides outside the gene matches: 4. The chain's CDR3 is CASSWTGVDSYEQYF. DNA for the CDR3: TGTGCCAGCAGCTGGACAGGGGTGGACTCCTACGAGCAGTACTTC.

This chain links TRBV18 with TRBJ2-2; the D gene is possibly TRBD2 (6 bases). The CDR3 has 18 amino acids. Germline lookup yields CDR1 KGHSH and CDR2 LQKENI. The V end was cut by 0 bases, the J end by 0 bases, with 14 bases between. CDR3: CASSPPSSSDTNTGELFF. The CDR3 DNA is TGTGCCAGCTCACCACCATCCTCTAGCGACACGAACACCGGGGAGCTGTTTTTT.

The chain couples TRBV24-1 to TRBJ1-2, with D maybe TRBD1 (6 bases). V gave up 0 bases and J gave up 7 bases, with 11 bases separating them. The CDR3 totals 14 residues. Germline loops: CDR1 KGHDR, CDR2 SFDVKD. The CDR3 sequence: CATSDLTWTVGYTF. As DNA, the CDR3 is TGTGCCACCAGTGATTTGACCTGGACAGTTGGCTACACCTTC.

This clone was picked up one time. V and J are TRBV6-5 and TRBJ2-1, with D perhaps TRBD1 or TRBD2 (5 bases each). V shed 9 bases and J shed 10 bases, with 19 bases lying between them. Germline CDR1 MNHEY, CDR2 SVGAGI. The CDR3 is 13 residues long. CDR3 loop: CASKDGGLEEQFF. In DNA form, the CDR3 reads TGTGCCAGTAAAGATGGGGGATTGGAGGAGCAGTTCTTC.

CDR3 protein: CASRFGTGEQYF. The DNA for the CDR3 is TGTGCCAGTAGATTCGGGACAGGCGAGCAGTACTTC. The V and J genes are TRBV19 and TRBJ2-7, with 8 positions matching TRBD1. V shed 6 bases and J 6 bases; nucleotides not matched to a gene: 4. This CDR3 has 12 amino acids. Germline assignment: CDR1 LNHDA and CDR2 SQIVND (reference sequence).

The chain joins TRBV27 to TRBJ2-7, with 11 bases aligning to TRBD2. This CDR3 is 13 amino acids long. V shed 8 bases, J shed 5 bases, and the junction held 5 bases outside the gene matches. Germline V CDR1 and CDR2: MNHEY, SMNVEV (reference sequence). CDR3 DNA: TGTGCCAGCCAACTAGCGGGGGCCCACGAGCAGTACTTC. It translates to CASQLAGAHEQYF.

The chain joins TRBV7-9 to TRBJ2-7; D gene uncertain. V dropped 3 bases and J dropped 4 bases, with 13 bases sitting between them. The CDR3 is 14 amino acids. Germline CDR1 reads SEHNR; CDR2 reads FQNEAQ (reference sequence). CDR3 bases: TGTGCCAGCAGCTTTGCATCCGTTTCTTACGAGCAGTACTTC. This translates into CASSFASVSYEQYF. The variable domain in full, with the rest retrieved from reference TRBV7-9 and TRBJ2-7, is DTGVSQNPRHKITKRGQNVTFRCDPISEHNRLYWYRQTLGQGPEFLTYFQNEAQLEKSRLLSDRFSAERPKGSFSTLEIQRTEQGDSAMYLCASSFASVSYEQYFGPGTRLTVT.

The V and J genes are TRBV7-2 and TRBJ2-1, with 15 bases aligning to TRBD2. J gave up 16 bases and V 4 bases, and 11 bases lay outside the gene matches. The CDR3 length is 15 residues. Per the germline V gene, CDR1 is SGHTA and CDR2 is FQGNSA. CDR3 coding DNA: TGTGCCAGCAGCTACACCGGGACTAGCGGGGGGCCGGCCTTCTTC. It yields the protein CASSYTGTSGGPAFF.